This entry lists 5 T cell receptor beta chains sequenced from one sample in a study of PD-1 blockade in classical Hodgkin lymphoma (dated by TCRdb to about 2020). This sample's time point label indicates: cycle 2 day 1 (C2D1) of nivolumab. Every trial patient had relapsed following autologous stem cell transplantation, and prior brentuximab vedotin exposure was what differed among cohorts A, B and C. The receptor library was made with the immunoSEQ multiplex PCR assay. TCRdb took over this immuneACCESS table, retaining in-frame rearrangements with V and J assigned. Such tables are incomplete; in checked studies, under half of the missing clones stem from an unresolved V gene, and the remainder is unexplained. This sample holds 29,000 or so clones; 70% to 75% were observed only once. The top ten hold 3% to 4% of the sample. The material sequenced was peripheral blood mononuclear cells (PBMCs), taken before the second cycle of nivolumab. Receptors were obtained from a human donor with classical Hodgkin lymphoma.

By frequency in the sample, this clone is medium-sized (0.01 to 0.1%). J is TRBJ1-5 and V is TRBV27; D not certain. V lost 4 bases, J lost 5 bases, and 12 bases lay in between. The germline V gene has CDR1 MNHEY and CDR2 SMNVEV (reference sequence). This CDR3 spans 14 amino acids. CDR3 sequence: CASSSFGRDQPQHF. The DNA of the CDR3 is TGTGCCAGCAGTTCATTTGGACGGGATCAGCCCCAGCATTTT.

This chain joins TRBV4-1 and TRBJ1-6, with unresolved D. The CDR3 length is 17 residues. V lost 0 bases, J lost 7 bases, and 16 bases lay in between. CDR1 is MGHRA and CDR2 is YSYEKL in the germline V gene. This chain's CDR3 is CASSQEGNGPLNSPLHF. CDR3 bases: TGCGCCAGCAGCCAAGAGGGAAACGGTCCCTTGAATTCACCCCTCCACTTT.

The chain has TRBV5-6 and TRBJ2-7, with a weak D call TRBD2 (6 bases). Germline V gene lookup returns CDR1 SGHDT and CDR2 YYEEEE. V was cut by 7 bases and J by 4 bases, with 12 bases left in between. This CDR3 contains 12 residues. CDR3 nucleotide sequence: TGTGCCAGCCGGGGAGGACAATACGAGCAGTACTTC. Its translation: CASRGGQYEQYF.

The chain employs TRBV5-4 and TRBJ2-6; 8 nucleotides line up with TRBD1. With V trimmed by 4 bases and J by 2 bases, 2 bases remained unmatched. CDR1 and CDR2 from the germline V gene are SGHNT and YYREEE (reference sequence). This CDR3 has 15 residues. CDR3 protein: CASSQGQAGANVLTF. The CDR3 bases are TGTGCCAGCAGCCAGGGACAGGCTGGGGCCAACGTCCTGACTTTC.

This rearrangement joins TRBV5-5 to TRBJ2-1, with D perhaps TRBD2 (6 bases). Deletions cut 0 bases from V and 9 bases from J, with 7 bases between. The V gene's germline CDR1 is SGHKS and CDR2 YYEKEE (reference sequence). The CDR3 consists of 12 residues. The CDR3 is CASSLGAGEQFF. DNA for the CDR3: TGTGCCAGCAGCTTGGGAGCGGGTGAGCAGTTCTTC.